This TCR beta chain was sequenced in a study of cytomegalovirus exposure and HLA in healthy donors. The germline V gene encodes CDR1 SGDLS and CDR2 YYNGEE. This CDR3 comprises 15 residues. With 4 bases removed from V and 1 base from J, the gap between germline ends came to 15 bases. Study outcomes and limitations: A later analysis linked a missense DCLRE1C variant to TCR beta V- and J-gene trimming.

PCR employed 60 Vbeta and 13 Jbeta primers. Sequencing used immunoSEQ multiplex PCR; TCRdb keeps in-frame clones, though not all of them. The sample includes about 150,000 clones, roughly 83% of them seen just once. Remarks on this clone: No antigen is known for it.

The chain uses TRBV9 and TRBJ2-7, with a tentative D call TRBD2 (5 bases). The receptor was isolated from a human donor in good health. The sample was PBMCs. CDR3 protein: CASSPEGGGSYEQYF. In DNA, the CDR3 is TGTGCCAGCAGCCCGGAAGGTGGAGGATCCTACGAGCAGTACTTC.